Below, 21 T cell receptor beta chains from the same sample are listed, as sequenced in a study of CD8 T cells in ankylosing spondylitis. TCRdb ran MiXCR on the 5' RACE reads and lists one entry per CDR3 protein. The data show about 240,000 distinct CDR3 sequences, 7% to 10% seen once. The specimen sequenced was blood, either unsorted or a sorted T cell fraction (not recorded which). These TCRs come from a female donor with ankylosing spondylitis or in good health (not recorded which).

This clonotype was recorded many times. The chain links TRBV5-1 to TRBJ1-2; 8 nucleotides match TRBD1. The CDR3 has 15 residues. Germline CDR1 is SGHRS and CDR2 is YFSETQ. With V trimmed by 3 bases and J by 7 bases, 11 bases remained unmatched. This CDR3 is CASSWEDRGFSGYTF. DNA of the CDR3: TGCGCCAGCAGCTGGGAAGACAGGGGATTCTCTGGCTACACCTTC.

This clonotype was seen repeatedly, ten times or more. The genes are TRBV3-1 and TRBJ1-2, with unresolved D. CDR3 length equals 14 residues. Germline V gene data show CDR1 as LGHDT and CDR2 as YNNKEL (reference sequence). V was pared by 0 bases and J by 8 bases, with 13 bases between. The CDR3 region is CASSQEWEGRGYTF. DNA for the CDR3: TGTGCCAGCAGCCAAGAATGGGAAGGGAGAGGCTACACCTTC.

Many counts were recorded for this clonotype. DNA for the CDR3: TGTGCCAGCAGTTTATGGCGGGACCGCCTCCGAGAGCAGTACTTC. This codes for CASSLWRDRLREQYF. The chain joins TRBV27 to TRBJ2-7, with a tentative D call TRBD2 (6 bases). Between the trimmed V and J ends, which lost 1 base and 7 bases, there was a span of 17 bases. Germline-derived CDR1 and CDR2 are MNHEY and SMNVEV (reference sequence). The CDR3 extends over 15 amino acids.

This clonotype came up many times. This rearrangement joins TRBV7-2 to TRBJ1-5; D is unresolved. CDR1 and CDR2 (germline): SGHTA, FQGNSA. V was trimmed by 1 base and J by 5 bases, leaving 9 bases between them. The CDR3 is made up of 14 amino acids. The CDR3 DNA sequence: TGTGCCAGCAGCTTAGTCAGGCTGGATCAGCCCCAGCATTTT. As protein: CASSLVRLDQPQHF.

This clonotype was recorded at least ten times. The rearrangement links TRBV5-1 to TRBJ2-1; D not resolved. V lost 0 bases and J 14 bases, leaving 12 bases between the germline ends. Germline CDR1 is SGHRS and CDR2 is YFSETQ. There are 12 residues in the CDR3. The CDR3 DNA follows: TGCGCCAGCAGCTTGGACGAGAGAGAAGAGTTCTTC. Translating it yields CASSLDEREEFF.

This clonotype was seen many times. This sequence joins TRBV29-1 and TRBJ1-1; 7 bases fit TRBD1. The CDR3 extends over 13 amino acids. The V segment lost 7 bases and the J segment 1 base; nucleotides outside the gene matches: 6. The germline V gene has CDR1 SQVTM and CDR2 ANQGSEA. The CDR3 nucleotides read TGCAGCGCCCACTCAGGGGGGAACACTGAAGCTTTCTTT. It is translated as CSAHSGGNTEAFF.

This clonotype has a count of ten or more. The chain employs TRBV7-2 and TRBJ1-5; no reliable D call. The CDR3 is 15 residues long. Per the germline V gene, CDR1 is SGHTA and CDR2 is FQGNSA. V lost 5 bases and J 0 bases, leaving 11 bases between the germline ends. CDR3 region: CASSPGRLSNQPQHF. CDR3 nucleotide sequence: TGTGCCAGCAGCCCCGGGCGGCTTAGCAATCAGCCCCAGCATTTT.

There are many counts of this clonotype. This chain uses TRBV29-1 with TRBJ2-7; a possible D gene is TRBD2 (5 bases). CDR1 is SQVTM, CDR2 ANQGSEA, per germline. The CDR3 is made up of 11 amino acids. V was clipped by 7 bases and J by 7 bases, with 14 bases between them. The DNA for the CDR3 is TGCAGCGGCCTACTAGAACCGGAGCAGTACTTC. Translated: CSGLLEPEQYF.

This clonotype was picked up many times. The rearrangement uses TRBV7-2 and TRBJ2-3; D is unresolved. The CDR3 has 15 residues. V was trimmed by 2 bases and J by 3 bases, leaving 12 bases between them. Germline lookup yields CDR1 SGHTA and CDR2 FQGNSA. The CDR3 reads CASSLPSPRTDTQYF. The DNA for the CDR3 is TGTGCCAGCAGCTTACCAAGTCCCAGAACAGATACGCAGTATTTT. The full variable domain, completed using reference TRBV7-2 and TRBJ2-3, is GAGVSQSPSNKVTEKGKDVELRCDPISGHTALYWYRQSLGQGLEFLIYFQGNSAPDKSGLPSDRFSAERTGGSVSTLTIQRTQQEDSAVYLCASSLPSPRTDTQYFGPGTRLTVL.

This clonotype was recorded many times. The chain couples TRBV12-3 or TRBV12-4 to TRBJ2-5, with D tentatively TRBD2 (5 bases). V lost 4 bases and J lost 4, with 13 bases in between. The length of the CDR3 is 14 residues. The CDR3 sequence is CASSSERVSETQYF. CDR3 DNA: TGTGCCAGCAGTTCGGAGAGGGTGTCAGAGACCCAGTACTTC.

This clonotype was seen ten or more times. This sequence joins TRBV10-3 and TRBJ2-3, with 8 bases lining up with TRBD2. Germline V gene sequence: CDR1 ENHRY, CDR2 SYGVKD. The CDR3 runs to 13 residues. J lost 3 bases, V lost 10 bases, and 6 bases had no gene match. The CDR3 sequence is CATREAGTDTQYF. The CDR3 DNA sequence: TGTGCCACGCGGGAGGCCGGGACAGATACGCAGTATTTT.

Many counts were recorded for this clonotype. The CDR3, as DNA: TGTGCCAGCAGAAACGGACTAGCGAGCGACGAGCAGTACTTC. Its protein is CASRNGLASDEQYF. The chain recombines TRBV6-1 with TRBJ2-7, with 9 positions matching TRBD2. After removal of 6 bases from V and 5 bases from J, the junction contained 8 bases not matched to a gene. The germline V gene encodes CDR1 MNHNS and CDR2 SASEGT. The CDR3 totals 14 residues.

This chain joins TRBV6-1 and TRBJ2-7; no reliable D call. The CDR3 spans 14 residues. With 6 bases removed from V and 7 bases from J, the gap between germline ends came to 19 bases. From germline, CDR1 is MNHNS and CDR2 SASEGT. CDR3 coding DNA: TGTGCCAGCAGCCAAGGGCGGCTACTACGAGAGCAGTACTTC. The encoded protein is CASSQGRLLREQYF.

This clonotype was detected many times. The chain couples TRBV24-1 to TRBJ2-1; 8 nucleotides agree with TRBD2. The CDR3 runs to 16 residues. Unmatched junction bases numbered 7, after V lost 4 bases and J lost 3 bases. In germline, CDR1 is KGHDR, CDR2 SFDVKD. The CDR3 sequence: CATSEGATSVYNEQFF. The CDR3 nucleotides read TGTGCCACCAGTGAGGGGGCGACTAGCGTCTACAATGAGCAGTTCTTC.

This clonotype was seen ten or more times. The rearrangement links TRBV4-3 to TRBJ1-1; the D is unclear. The ends were cut back, 0 bases at V and 5 bases at J, with 10 bases in the middle. There are 14 residues in the CDR3. The germline CDR1 and CDR2 sequences are LGHNA and YSLEER. The CDR3 region has the DNA TGCGCCAGCAGCCAAGATGGTCGTTGGACTGAAGCTTTCTTT. Protein sequence: CASSQDGRWTEAFF.

Note on this clonotype: The junction departs from the called germline gene at one end, perhaps through a read error. The chain recombines TRBV6-2 or TRBV6-3 with TRBJ2-1; D is uncertain. CDR3 length: 19 amino acids. CDR1 and CDR2 (germline): MNHEY, SVGEGT. CDR3 sequence (DNA): TGTGCCGGCAGTTACTACGGCAAGGGCTCGCAGAGGTCCTACAATGAGCAGTTCTTC. It translates to CAGSYYGKGSQRSYNEQFF.

In this sample, this clonotype turned up many times. CDR3 in DNA: TGCGCCAGCAGCCAGGCTAGCGGAGGCACAGATACGCAGTATTTT. It yields the protein CASSQASGGTDTQYF. The gene calls are TRBV4-3 and TRBJ2-3; 7 bases match TRBD2. Germline V gene lookup returns CDR1 LGHNA and CDR2 YSLEER. This CDR3 is built from 15 residues. Losses at the gene ends were 3 bases for V and 1 base for J; bases not matched to a gene: 4.

The genes are TRBV5-1 and TRBJ2-1; TRBD2 aligns across 8 bases. With 4 bases clipped from V and 8 bases from J, the junction kept 8 bases outside the gene matches. Germline CDR1 and CDR2: SGHRS and YFSETQ. The CDR3 is 14 amino acids. The CDR3 protein is CASSMWSGSYEQFF. In nucleotides, the CDR3 is TGCGCCAGCAGCATGTGGAGCGGGAGCTATGAGCAGTTCTTC.

This clonotype was detected ten times or more. The rearrangement joins TRBV5-6 to TRBJ2-1, with 8 bases identical to TRBD2. The CDR3 covers 17 residues. V lost 4 bases to trimming and J lost 0 bases; unmatched junction nucleotides: 9. Per the germline V gene, CDR1 is SGHDT and CDR2 is YYEEEE. DNA for the CDR3: TGTGCCAGCAGCCTACGTAGCGGGGTCTACTCCTACAATGAGCAGTTCTTC. Translated, it gives CASSLRSGVYSYNEQFF.

On this clonotype: A much larger clone lies a single base off, so this may be a read error. The chain links TRBV5-1 to TRBJ1-1; 7 bases are shared with TRBD1. The germline V gene has CDR1 SGHRS and CDR2 YFSETQ. CDR3 length: 15 amino acids. The CDR3 spells CASSLGARGNAEAFF. The CDR3 nucleotides are TGCGCCAGCAGCTTGGGCGCCAGGGGGAACGCTGAAGCTTTCTTT.

This clonotype was found many times. The J gene is TRBJ2-2, the V gene TRBV12-3 or TRBV12-4, with TRBD1 matching over 9 bases. The CDR3 has 16 amino acids. Trimming removed 5 bases from V and 5 bases from J; junction bases left unmatched: 9. The DNA for the CDR3 is TGTGCCAGCAGTACTTTTGGACAGGGGCGAACCGGGGAGCTGTTTTTT. Residues: CASSTFGQGRTGELFF.